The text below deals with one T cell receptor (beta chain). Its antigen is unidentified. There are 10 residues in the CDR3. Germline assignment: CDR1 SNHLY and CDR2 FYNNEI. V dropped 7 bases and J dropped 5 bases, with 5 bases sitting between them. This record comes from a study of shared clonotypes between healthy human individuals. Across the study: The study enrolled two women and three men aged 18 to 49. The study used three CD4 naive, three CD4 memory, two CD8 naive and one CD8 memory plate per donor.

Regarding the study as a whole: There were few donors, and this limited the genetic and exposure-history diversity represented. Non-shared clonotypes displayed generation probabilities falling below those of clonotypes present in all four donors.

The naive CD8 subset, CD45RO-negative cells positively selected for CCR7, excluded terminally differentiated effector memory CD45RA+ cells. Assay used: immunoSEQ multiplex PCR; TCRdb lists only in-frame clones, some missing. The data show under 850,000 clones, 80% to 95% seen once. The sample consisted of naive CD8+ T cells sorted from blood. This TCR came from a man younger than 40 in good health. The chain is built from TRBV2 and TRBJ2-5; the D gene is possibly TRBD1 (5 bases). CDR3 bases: TGTGCCAGCAAGGGGGAGACCCAGTACTTC. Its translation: CASKGETQYF.